The 20 T cell receptor beta chains presented below share a single source sample, sequenced in a study of T cells of healthy individuals. TCRdb reanalysed the 5' RACE reads using MiXCR and keeps one entry per CDR3 protein. The sample holds 45,000 to 60,000 distinct CDR3 sequences, roughly 14% seen once. These receptors were collected from a human donor in good health.

This clonotype was seen repeatedly, ten times or more. This sequence joins TRBV3-1 and TRBJ1-2; D possibly corresponds to TRBD1 (6 bases). The CDR3 is 15 residues long. V was pared by 2 bases and J by 7 bases, with 17 bases between. Germline assignment: CDR1 LGHDT and CDR2 YNNKEL (reference sequence). The chain's CDR3 is CASSQSRDTGRGYTF. Here the CDR3 DNA reads TGTGCCAGCAGCCAAAGCCGGGACACCGGGCGTGGCTACACCTTC.

Here the CDR3 DNA reads TGCAGTGTTCAGAGGTTCCTAGCGGGAGATGGGTCCTGGAATGAGCAGTTCTTC. Translation gives CSVQRFLAGDGSWNEQFF. V gene TRBV20-1 combines with J gene TRBJ2-1, with 10 nucleotides matching TRBD2. This CDR3 has 18 residues. Losses at the gene ends were 7 bases for V and 7 bases for J; bases not matched to a gene: 22. Germline CDR1 DFQATT, CDR2 SNEGSKA (reference sequence).

The V and J genes are TRBV7-2 and TRBJ2-5; TRBD2 agrees at 11 bases. Germline CDR1 reads SGHTA; CDR2 reads FQGNSA. J gave up 2 bases and V 5 bases, and 10 bases lay outside the gene matches. This CDR3 has 17 amino acids. CDR3 region: CASSAERLAGGQETQYF. CDR3 DNA sequence: TGTGCCAGCAGCGCCGAACGCTTAGCGGGGGGGCAAGAGACCCAGTACTTC.

This clonotype appeared many times. The gene calls are TRBV28 and TRBJ1-1; D is possibly TRBD1 (5 bases). V was shortened by 8 bases and J by 3 bases, with 10 bases between the two germline ends. The CDR3 extends over 12 amino acids. Looked up from germline, CDR1 is MDHEN and CDR2 is SYDVKM. The CDR3 bases are TGTGCCAGCTGGGGCCTCGACACTGAAGCTTTCTTT. It yields the protein CASWGLDTEAFF.

Only a few counts were recorded for this clonotype. V gene TRBV9 combines with J gene TRBJ2-1; 13 nucleotides line up with TRBD2. J lost 9 bases, V lost 3 bases, and 9 bases had no gene match. Germline CDR1 reads SGDLS; CDR2 reads YYNGEE. This CDR3 contains 16 residues. DNA of the CDR3: TGTGCCAGCAGCGCCGAACTAGCGGGAGGGCCCGCTGAGCAGTTCTTC. Encoded protein: CASSAELAGGPAEQFF. The full variable domain, in which reference TRBV9 and TRBJ2-1 provide the parts outside the CDR3, is DSGVTQTPKHLITATGQRVTLRCSPRSGDLSVYWYQQSLDQGLQFLIQYYNGEERAKGNILERFSAQQFPDLHSELNLSSLELGDSALYFCASSAELAGGPAEQFFGPGTRLTVL.

This clonotype was found a few times. The rearrangement joins TRBV4-2 to TRBJ2-2; TRBD1 matches at 9 bases. CDR1 and CDR2 (germline): LGHNA, YNFKEQ. V trimming: 1 base; J trimming: 0 bases; junction bases outside the gene matches: 0. The CDR3 has 16 residues. The CDR3 here is CASSQGTGANTGELFF. CDR3 bases: TGTGCCAGCAGCCAAGGGACAGGGGCGAACACCGGGGAGCTGTTTTTT.

Ten or more counts support this clonotype. The CDR3: CASSLGPLNTEAFF. CDR3 nucleotides: TGTGCCAGCTCACTGGGGCCGTTGAACACTGAAGCTTTCTTT. The chain joins TRBV18 to TRBJ1-1, with a tentative D call TRBD1 (5 bases). Germline lookup yields CDR1 KGHSH and CDR2 LQKENI. Between the trimmed V and J ends, which lost 4 bases and 0 bases, there was a span of 9 bases. There are 14 residues in the CDR3. The whole variable domain, remainder taken from reference TRBV18 and TRBJ1-1, is NAGVMQNPRHLVRRRGQEARLRCSPMKGHSHVYWYRQLPEEGLKFMVYLQKENIIDESGMPKERFSAEFPKEGPSILRIQQVVRGDSAAYFCASSLGPLNTEAFFGQGTRLTVV.

The J gene is TRBJ2-2, the V gene TRBV9; either TRBD1 or TRBD2 may supply D (6 bases each). V lost 0 bases, J lost 1 base, and 13 bases lay in between. This CDR3 has 17 residues. From germline, CDR1 is SGDLS and CDR2 YYNGEE. Here the CDR3 DNA reads TGTGCCAGCAGCGTAGGAGGGGGGCTTGTGAACACCGGGGAGCTGTTTTTT. It specifies CASSVGGGLVNTGELFF. The full variable domain, rest sourced from reference TRBV9 and TRBJ2-2, is DSGVTQTPKHLITATGQRVTLRCSPRSGDLSVYWYQQSLDQGLQFLIQYYNGEERAKGNILERFSAQQFPDLHSELNLSSLELGDSALYFCASSVGGGLVNTGELFFGEGSRLTVL.

The V and J genes are TRBV5-4 and TRBJ2-3; weak D call: TRBD2 (5 bases). This CDR3 is 13 amino acids long. Germline CDR1 reads SGHNT; CDR2 reads YYREEE (reference sequence). Trimming shortened V by 4 bases and J by 5 bases, and 11 bases separated the two germline ends. This CDR3 is CASSRGFKDTQYF. In DNA form, the CDR3 reads TGTGCCAGCAGCCGCGGGTTCAAAGATACGCAGTATTTT. The variable domain in full, completed from reference TRBV5-4 and TRBJ2-3, reads ETGVTQSPTHLIKTRGQQVTLRCSSQSGHNTVSWYQQALGQGPQFIFQYYREEENGRGNFPPRFSGLQFPNYSSELNVNALELDDSALYLCASSRGFKDTQYFGPGTRLTVL.

The genes are TRBV2 and TRBJ2-7, with 14 bases fitting TRBD2. The germline gives CDR1 SNHLY, CDR2 FYNNEI. V shed 6 bases, J shed 4 bases, and the junction held 5 bases outside the gene matches. The CDR3 sequence is 15 residues long. This chain's CDR3 is CASSGTSGRGYEQYF. CDR3 in DNA: TGTGCCAGCAGCGGGACTAGCGGGAGAGGATACGAGCAGTACTTC.

At least ten counts were recorded for this clonotype. The chain has TRBV4-3 and TRBJ1-3; D not resolved. V lost 1 base and J 0 bases, leaving 4 bases between the germline ends. Germline loops: CDR1 LGHNA, CDR2 YSLEER. The length of the CDR3 is 14 residues. CDR3 region: CASSQGVSGNTIYF. The DNA for the CDR3 is TGCGCCAGCAGCCAAGGTGTCTCTGGAAACACCATATATTTT.

Many counts were recorded for this clonotype. The chain employs TRBV6-5 and TRBJ2-3; 8 bases are a match to TRBD1. The CDR3 is made up of 16 amino acids. The ends lost 6 bases at V and 5 bases at J; junction bases unmatched: 13. Germline CDR1 and CDR2: MNHEY and SVGAGI. This chain's CDR3 is CASRTVQGAGRDTQYF. The CDR3 coding sequence is TGTGCCAGCAGAACTGTCCAGGGGGCGGGTAGAGATACGCAGTATTTT.

This clonotype was counted many times. This chain joins TRBV11-3 and TRBJ2-5; TRBD2 matches at 11 bases. CDR3 length equals 15 residues. The trim removed 5 bases at V and 1 base at J, leaving 3 bases unmatched. Germline values: CDR1 SGHNT, CDR2 YENEEA. The CDR3 DNA follows: TGTGCCAGCAGCCCCGGGACTAGCGGCCAAGAGACCCAGTACTTC. The encoded protein is CASSPGTSGQETQYF. Based on the CDR3 plus reference TRBV11-3 and TRBJ2-5, the full variable domain is EAGVVQSPRYKIIEKKQPVAFWCNPISGHNTLYWYLQNLGQGPELLIRYENEEAVDDSQLPKDRFSAERLKGVDSTLKIQPAELGDSAVYLCASSPGTSGQETQYFGPGTRLLVL.

This clonotype occurred a few times. The chain combines TRBV20-1 with TRBJ2-7, with D perhaps matching TRBD2 (5 bases). Germline V lookup: CDR1 DFQATT, CDR2 SNEGSKA (reference sequence). The CDR3 contains 13 residues. Trimming removed 3 bases from V and 3 bases from J, with 12 bases in between. The CDR3: CSASGATNYEQYF. In nucleotides, the CDR3 is TGCAGTGCTAGTGGTGCGACTAACTACGAGCAGTACTTC.

The genes are TRBV7-7 and TRBJ2-3; no definite D call. The V and J ends lost 1 base and 4 bases respectively, with 9 bases between them. The CDR3 spans 14 residues. The germline gives CDR1 SSHAT, CDR2 FNYEAQ (reference sequence). The CDR3 protein is CASSLDSAADTQYF. CDR3 DNA: TGTGCCAGCAGCTTAGATTCAGCAGCAGATACGCAGTATTTT.

This clonotype was recorded many times. A junction end diverges from the germline sequence, so it may reflect a read error. The chain employs TRBV5-4 and TRBJ1-5, with a possible D match to TRBD1 (5 bases). The length of the CDR3 is 15 residues. Looked up from germline, CDR1 is SGHNT and CDR2 is YYREEE (reference sequence). This CDR3 reads CASSLGGSSDQPQHF. The CDR3 region has the DNA TGTGCCAGCAGCTTGGGGGGCAGTAGCGATCAGCCCCAGCATTTT.

This clonotype appeared a few times. V gene TRBV27 combines with J gene TRBJ2-7, with a possible D match to TRBD2 (6 bases). The CDR3 runs 15 residues. CDR1 MNHEY and CDR2 SMNVEV come from the germline V gene (reference sequence). With 6 bases removed from V and 4 bases from J, the gap between germline ends came to 19 bases. This CDR3 is CASRGNGPGRYEQYF. CDR3 coding DNA: TGTGCCAGCAGGGGAAACGGGCCTGGGAGGTACGAGCAGTACTTC.

J is TRBJ1-6 and V is TRBV2; 8 bases map to TRBD1. This CDR3 has 16 amino acids. Trimming at V came to 7 bases and at J to 6 bases, leaving 11 bases not matched to a gene. Germline-derived CDR1 and CDR2 are SNHLY and FYNNEI. The CDR3 DNA reads TGTGCCAGCACCTTGGACTGGGGACAGGTTAATTCACCCCTCCACTTT. As protein: CASTLDWGQVNSPLHF.

The J gene is TRBJ2-1, the V gene TRBV27; the match to TRBD2 covers 11 bases. The CDR3 runs to 16 residues. Germline values: CDR1 MNHEY, CDR2 SMNVEV (reference sequence). The V segment lost 0 bases and the J segment 12 bases; nucleotides outside the gene matches: 10. The CDR3 DNA follows: TGTGCCAGCAGTTTATCGTCCGGGACTAGCGGATGGGGGCAGTTCTTC. It specifies CASSLSSGTSGWGQFF.

Many counts were recorded for this clonotype. CDR3 nucleotide sequence: TGCAGCGTCGTGGGGGGAGAGACCCAGTACTTC. Translating it yields CSVVGGETQYF. The chain is built from TRBV29-1 and TRBJ2-5, with a tentative D call TRBD2 (6 bases). Germline V gives CDR1 SQVTM, CDR2 ANQGSEA. The length of the CDR3 is 11 residues. The V end lost 6 bases, the J end lost 4 bases, and 9 bases lay between the germline ends. Together with reference TRBV29-1 and TRBJ2-5, the CDR3 gives the full variable domain: SAVISQKPSRDICQRGTSLTIQCQVDSQVTMMFWYRQQPGQSLTLIATANQGSEATYESGFVIDKFPISRPNLTFSTLTVSNMSPEDSSIYLCSVVGGETQYFGPGTRLLVL.